The rows below give T cell receptor beta chains drawn from one sample of a study of blood T cell repertoires in COVID-19. Assay: immunoSEQ multiplex PCR; the TCRdb copy retains only in-frame clones and omits some. Counted here are 40,000 or so clones, approximately 70% occurring once; the ten biggest clones make up around 60%. Sequencing was carried out using peripheral blood. The receptors were gathered from a man aged 80 or over with acute or convalescent COVID-19. Both conserved end residues are part of each CDR3. The D gene is left open where the match is weak. Only part of the rows carry a size: once, few, many, or a class if the clone is expanded.

J gene | D gene | clone size | V gene | CDR3 DNA | CDR3 protein
TRBJ2-7 | . | . | TRBV6-5 | TGTGCCAGCCTGGAGGTCTGGAACGAGCAGTACTTC | CASLEVWNEQYF
TRBJ2-2 | . | . | TRBV27 | TGTGCCAGCAGTCCTGCTTGGATAGGCGGGGACACCGGGGAGCTGTTTTTT | CASSPAWIGGDTGELFF
TRBJ2-2 | TRBD1 | . | TRBV7-3 | TGTGCCAGCAGCTTAAGGGGGGACAGGGTGAACACCGGGGAGCTGTTTTTT | CASSLRGDRVNTGELFF
TRBJ1-2 | . | . | TRBV4-1 | TGCGCCAGCAGCCAAGGGGCAGACGGCTACACCTTC | CASSQGADGYTF
TRBJ2-2 | TRBD2 | . | TRBV11-2 | TGTGCCAGCAGGGGAGGAGCGGGAGCCCCCGGGGAGCTGTTTTTT | CASRGGAGAPGELFF
TRBJ1-5 | TRBD1 | . | TRBV5-6 | TGTGCCAGCAGCTTGCAGGGGGCGCGCAATCAGCCCCAGCATTTT | CASSLQGARNQPQHF
TRBJ2-1 | TRBD2 | . | TRBV5-4 | TGTGCCAGCAGCCTGGGCGGGAGAGTTACCGATGAGCAGTTCTTC | CASSLGGRVTDEQFF
TRBJ1-1 | TRBD1 | few | TRBV7-2 | TGTGCCAGCAGCACACAGGGGTACACTGAAGCTTTCTTT | CASSTQGYTEAFF
TRBJ2-7 | . | . | TRBV6-1 | TGTGCCAGCAGTGCGGGAGTCAACGAGCAGTACTTC | CASSAGVNEQYF
TRBJ2-7 | TRBD1 | few | TRBV10-2 | TGCGCCAGCAGTGAGTCGAACAGGGGTGTTTACGAGCAGTACTTC | CASSESNRGVYEQYF
TRBJ1-4 | TRBD1 | . | TRBV6-5 | TGTGCCGGTTCGGGACAGCTCTATGAAAAACTGTTTTTT | CAGSGQLYEKLFF